Sequencing of this TCR beta chain was carried out in a study of T-cell memory formation after mild COVID-19. Overall study context: Across donors, TCR clusters were largely donor specific. Findings and limits, study-wide: The authors left the SARS-CoV-2 specificity of second-wave clones peaking on day 37 unconfirmed. Contracting clones, day 15 to 85, had balanced CD4/CD8, and later expanders favored CD4+.

A 5'RACE reaction primed in the constant segment made cDNA libraries of TCR alpha and TCR beta, and these carried sample barcodes and UMIs. TCRdb called the 5' RACE reads again in MiXCR, with one record for every CDR3 protein. The sample holds about 560,000 distinct CDR3 sequences, 17% seen once. This clonotype was seen a handful of times. The antigen remains undetermined. Sequencing was performed on PBMCs or a T cell subset sorted from them (not recorded which). The sequence was obtained from an adult woman who had mild COVID-19 (a few samples of this study predate the infection). Cell type and time point are not known.

DNA for the CDR3: TGTGCCAGCAGTCGACAGGGGTTAGGGACTGAAGCTTTCTTT. Translating gives CASSRQGLGTEAFF. This chain connects TRBV6-1 to TRBJ1-1; TRBD1 matches at 8 bases. J gave up 5 bases and V 5 bases, and 7 bases lay outside the gene matches. The CDR3 is 14 amino acids. Germline CDR1 is MNHNS and CDR2 is SASEGT.